These 24 T cell receptor beta chains came from one sample sequenced in a study of cytomegalovirus exposure and HLA in healthy donors. The PCR used 60 Vbeta and 13 Jbeta primers. The table came from immunoSEQ multiplex PCR; TCRdb's copy has only in-frame clones and leaves some out. Of about 140,000 clones listed, about three fifths are singletons. The specimen was PBMCs. These receptors all stem from a male donor in good health and CMV-seronegative.

The V gene is TRBV28, the J gene TRBJ2-7, with TRBD2 identical over 11 bases. The CDR3 contains 18 residues. V lost 2 bases to trimming and J lost 5 bases; unmatched junction nucleotides: 14. Per germline, CDR1 MDHEN and CDR2 SYDVKM. The CDR3 is CASSLGMIGLAGGDEQYF. The CDR3 coding sequence is TGTGCCAGCAGTTTAGGGATGATCGGGCTAGCGGGGGGAGACGAGCAGTACTTC.

V and J are TRBV7-2 and TRBJ2-5; possible D gene TRBD2, 5 bases. The ends were cut back, 4 bases at V and 2 bases at J, with 11 bases in the middle. In germline, CDR1 is SGHTA, CDR2 FQGNSA. The CDR3 contains 14 residues. CDR3: CASSSNGLQETQYF. CDR3 in DNA: TGTGCCAGCAGCTCCAACGGACTTCAAGAGACCCAGTACTTC.

This clone has a handful of counts. The chain couples TRBV7-2 to TRBJ1-4; no clear D gene. This CDR3 is 16 amino acids long. Germline V gene lookup returns CDR1 SGHTA and CDR2 FQGNSA. Trimming cost V 0 bases and J 8 bases, with 16 bases left between them. CDR3 residues: CASSLARGGQWEKLFF. The CDR3 DNA reads TGTGCCAGCAGCTTAGCGCGGGGAGGCCAGTGGGAAAAACTGTTTTTT.

This rearrangement joins TRBV7-2 to TRBJ2-5, with 7 bases identical to TRBD1. V shed 5 bases and J 3 bases; nucleotides not matched to a gene: 15. Per the germline V gene, CDR1 is SGHTA and CDR2 is FQGNSA. This CDR3 has 17 residues. The CDR3 coding sequence is TGTGCCAGCAGCCCACCGGCCCGGACAGGAGAGAAAGAGACCCAGTACTTC. It yields the protein CASSPPARTGEKETQYF.

The table lists this clone with many counts. The chain couples TRBV5-8 to TRBJ1-1, with D perhaps TRBD1 (5 bases). This CDR3 region has 17 residues. Germline V gene lookup returns CDR1 SGHTS and CDR2 YDEGEE. V dropped 1 base and J dropped 4 bases, with 20 bases sitting between them. CDR3 sequence: CASSLLMSGGDGTEAFF. In DNA form, the CDR3 reads TGTGCCAGCAGCTTGTTAATGTCGGGAGGGGACGGCACTGAAGCTTTCTTT.

The chain uses TRBV6-1 and TRBJ1-5; D is ambiguous. The CDR3 is 14 amino acids. Trimming removed 5 bases from V and 0 bases from J, with 8 bases in between. Per the germline V gene, CDR1 is MNHNS and CDR2 is SASEGT. DNA for the CDR3: TGTGCCAGCAGTCGGGAGCATAGCAATCAGCCCCAGCATTTT. It is translated as CASSREHSNQPQHF.

This chain joins TRBV10-3 and TRBJ1-5, with a tentative D call TRBD1 (5 bases). This CDR3 contains 13 residues. Germline lookup yields CDR1 ENHRY and CDR2 SYGVKD. V lost 10 bases, J lost 7 bases, and 17 bases lay in between. CDR3 sequence: CASHSGGGQPQHF. The CDR3 DNA reads TGTGCCAGCCATTCCGGGGGTGGGCAGCCCCAGCATTTT.

The CDR3 DNA is TGCAGCGTTATTCCAATAGCGGGAGCTAGCACAGATACGCAGTATTTT. Its translation: CSVIPIAGASTDTQYF. This chain joins TRBV29-1 and TRBJ2-3; 9 bases line up with TRBD2. The CDR3 is made up of 16 amino acids. Germline V gene sequence: CDR1 SQVTM, CDR2 ANQGSEA. V gave up 5 bases and J gave up 0 bases; unmatched junction bases: 9.

This chain links TRBV28 with TRBJ1-1, with unresolved D. The V end was cut by 5 bases, the J end by 4 bases, with 11 bases between. The V gene's germline CDR1 is MDHEN and CDR2 SYDVKM. The CDR3 consists of 13 residues. For the CDR3, the DNA is TGTGCCAGCAGTGATATTCGGGGCACTGAAGCTTTCTTT. Its protein is CASSDIRGTEAFF.

The sample holds one count of this clone. The CDR3, as DNA: TGTGCCAGCAGTTACTCGGGGCCAAGGGGGCGGGCTGAAGCTTTCTTT. Translating it yields CASSYSGPRGRAEAFF. V and J are TRBV6-5 and TRBJ1-1; 7 bases are a match to TRBD1. The ends lost 0 bases at V and 6 bases at J; junction bases unmatched: 10. Germline CDR1 and CDR2: MNHEY and SVGAGI. The CDR3 loop spans 16 amino acids.

The rearrangement links TRBV7-8 to TRBJ1-2; the D gene is possibly TRBD1 (6 bases). Between the trimmed V and J ends, which lost 7 bases and 2 bases, there was a span of 17 bases. Germline lookup yields CDR1 SGHVS and CDR2 FQNEAQ. The CDR3 loop spans 15 amino acids. For the CDR3, the DNA is TGTGCCAGCAACAAGCCGGACAGCCAGAACTATGGCTACACCTTC. Translating it yields CASNKPDSQNYGYTF.

CDR3 residues: CASSVGGGADNEQFF. In nucleotides, the CDR3 is TGTGCCAGCAGCGTAGGCGGGGGGGCGGACAATGAGCAGTTCTTC. V is TRBV9 and J is TRBJ2-1; TRBD2 aligns across 9 bases. The CDR3 runs to 15 residues. J gave up 5 bases and V 0 bases, and 3 bases lay outside the gene matches. Germline loops: CDR1 SGDLS, CDR2 YYNGEE.

The rearrangement uses TRBV12-5 and TRBJ1-2; tentatively, D is TRBD1 (5 bases). Germline loops: CDR1 LGHNT, CDR2 FRNRAP. V lost 4 bases and J lost 6, with 15 bases in between. The CDR3 is 14 amino acids. As DNA, the CDR3 is TGTGCTAGTGGTTATTACGGGGGAGTTCATGGCTACACCTTC. Translating it yields CASGYYGGVHGYTF.

The rearrangement uses TRBV5-4 and TRBJ1-2; 7 nucleotides align to TRBD1. V shed 0 bases, J shed 12 bases, and the junction held 5 bases outside the gene matches. The CDR3 loop spans 12 amino acids. Germline loops: CDR1 SGHNT, CDR2 YYREEE (reference sequence). The DNA for the CDR3 is TGTGCCAGCAGCTTGGAGACAGGGATCCACACCTTC. Translating gives CASSLETGIHTF.

The chain combines TRBV4-1 with TRBJ1-4, with 9 bases that match TRBD1. Germline V gene data show CDR1 as MGHRA and CDR2 as YSYEKL. J was trimmed by 11 bases and V by 2 bases; bases with no gene match: 12. The CDR3 has 16 residues. The CDR3 DNA follows: TGCGCCAGCAGCCAATTTACCGGGACAGGGCAAAAGAAACTGTTTTTT. Translated, it gives CASSQFTGTGQKKLFF.

The V gene is TRBV19, the J gene TRBJ2-7, with 7 bases matching TRBD1. Trimming cost V 0 bases and J 10 bases; bases outside gene matches: 9. The CDR3 has 14 residues. Germline values: CDR1 LNHDA, CDR2 SQIVND (reference sequence). The CDR3 bases are TGTGCCAGTAGTATAGACCACCGGACAGGTAGACAGTACTTC. This codes for CASSIDHRTGRQYF.

The genes are TRBV27 and TRBJ2-2, with 8 bases fitting TRBD2. The CDR3 consists of 14 residues. The V gene's germline CDR1 is MNHEY and CDR2 SMNVEV (reference sequence). V shed 5 bases, J shed 4 bases, and the junction held 3 bases outside the gene matches. The DNA for the CDR3 is TGTGCCAGCAGTGCCAGCGGGGGCACCGGGGAGCTGTTTTTT. This codes for CASSASGGTGELFF.

The rearrangement links TRBV28 to TRBJ2-3; 9 bases line up with TRBD2. V trimming: 5 bases; J trimming: 3 bases; junction bases outside the gene matches: 9. The V gene's germline CDR1 is MDHEN and CDR2 SYDVKM. The CDR3 length is 16 residues. The CDR3 region is CASSQIAGESTDTQYF. In nucleotides, the CDR3 is TGTGCCAGCAGTCAAATAGCGGGGGAGTCAACAGATACGCAGTATTTT.

The genes are TRBV10-3 and TRBJ2-2; TRBD1 agrees at 7 bases. Germline CDR1 ENHRY, CDR2 SYGVKD. The junction had 5 bases not matched to a gene; V was cut back by 6 bases and J by 1 base. This CDR3 spans 15 amino acids. The chain's CDR3 is CAIRGQAMNTGELFF. In DNA, the CDR3 is TGTGCCATCAGAGGACAGGCAATGAACACCGGGGAGCTGTTTTTT.

The chain uses TRBV7-3 and TRBJ2-1; 11 bases align to TRBD2. V shed 6 bases, J shed 6 bases, and the junction held 7 bases outside the gene matches. The CDR3 has 15 amino acids. The V gene's germline CDR1 is SGHTA and CDR2 FQGTGA. The CDR3, as DNA: TGTGCCAGCAGTTCGACTAGCGGGGTTTCCAATGAGCAGTTCTTC. Protein: CASSSTSGVSNEQFF.

This chain links TRBV5-1 with TRBJ2-2, with 8 bases aligning to TRBD2. CDR1 and CDR2 from the germline V gene are SGHRS and YFSETQ. With 7 bases clipped from V and 1 base from J, the junction kept 15 bases outside the gene matches. The CDR3 runs to 18 residues. The CDR3 spells CASWARSASGGNTGELFF. The DNA for the CDR3 is TGCGCCAGCTGGGCCCGTAGTGCAAGCGGGGGGAACACCGGGGAGCTGTTTTTT. Using reference TRBV5-1 and TRBJ2-2 for the parts outside the CDR3, the full variable domain is KAGVTQTPRYLIKTRGQQVTLSCSPISGHRSVSWYQQTPGQGLQFLFEYFSETQRNKGNFPGRFSGRQFSNSRSEMNVSTLELGDSALYLCASWARSASGGNTGELFFGEGSRLTVL.

V is TRBV6-5 and J is TRBJ2-2, with D possibly matching TRBD1 (6 bases). The CDR3 extends over 15 amino acids. The germline V gene has CDR1 MNHEY and CDR2 SVGAGI. Trimming left V 4 bases short and J 1 base short, with 10 bases between. In nucleotides, the CDR3 is TGTGCCAGCAGTTTCAGACAGGTGAACACCGGGGAGCTGTTTTTT. It translates to CASSFRQVNTGELFF.

The chain recombines TRBV7-2 with TRBJ2-2, with D perhaps matching TRBD1 (7 bases). V gave up 5 bases and J gave up 0 bases, with 19 bases separating them. The germline V gene encodes CDR1 SGHTA and CDR2 FQGNSA. This CDR3 is built from 18 residues. The CDR3, as DNA: TGTGCCAGCAGCCACCCTGGGGCGGGACAGTCGAACACCGGGGAGCTGTTTTTT. As protein: CASSHPGAGQSNTGELFF.

V and J are TRBV7-9 and TRBJ1-3; the D gene is possibly TRBD1 (5 bases). The CDR3 is 12 residues long. Per the germline V gene, CDR1 is SEHNR and CDR2 is FQNEAQ (reference sequence). V lost 1 base and J lost 7, with 5 bases in between. In DNA, the CDR3 is TGTGCCAGCAGCTTAGACAGGAACACCATATATTTT. Protein: CASSLDRNTIYF.